The sequence of this T cell receptor beta chain was determined in a study of blood T cell repertoires in COVID-19. For the study at large: PBMCs, B-cell-depleted T cells, or T cells were the source of the cDNA or gDNA that made up the material.

The V gene lost 1 base and the J gene lost 8 bases, with 10 bases spanning the gap. There are 13 residues in the CDR3. CDR1 LNHDA and CDR2 SQIVND come from the germline V gene (reference sequence). The data were produced by immunoSEQ multiplex PCR, yet TCRdb's version contains in-frame clones alone and is incomplete. The sample has 250,000 to 350,000 clones, around nine tenths seen once. This TCR was sampled from a woman aged 25 to 39 with COVID-19, enrolled during active disease. Sequencing was done on a sample of peripheral blood. The V and J genes are TRBV19 and TRBJ2-3, with D hard to call. CDR3 residues: CASSIVSLSTQYF. CDR3 nucleotide sequence: TGTGCCAGTAGTATAGTTTCGCTTAGTACGCAGTATTTT.